This T cell receptor (beta chain) is from a study of T cell repertoires in MIS-A myocarditis. Repertoires were generated with immunoSEQ multiplex PCR, while TCRdb's copy carries only in-frame clones and drops some. The table includes roughly 15,000 clones, about 67% detected once. The V and J ends lost 5 bases and 3 bases, in that order; junction bases with no gene match: 11. CDR1 MDHEN and CDR2 SYDVKM come from the germline V gene. There are 16 residues in the CDR3. The chain is built from TRBV28 and TRBJ2-7; 9 nucleotides agree with TRBD1. The sequencing sample was made of left ventricle heart tissue obtained at autopsy. The TCR comes from a man younger than 35 with fulminant myocarditis from multisystem inflammatory syndrome in adults (MIS-A) after COVID-19. The CDR3 sequence: CASSTYPGTGIYEQYF. Here the CDR3 DNA reads TGTGCCAGCAGTACCTACCCCGGGACAGGGATCTACGAGCAGTACTTC.